Listed below are T cell receptor beta chains from one sample, sequenced in a study of T cells in Graves' hyperthyroidism and ophthalmopathy. MiXCR, applied by TCRdb to the multiplex PCR reads, yields one record per CDR3 protein. This repertoire shows 300,000 to 450,000 distinct CDR3 sequences, roughly 13% found once; its top ten account for roughly 11%. The specimen was blood. The receptors derive from a woman aged 55-69 years with Graves' hyperthyroidism. Both conserved end residues are part of each CDR3. A D gene is named only where the DNA matches it firmly. Not all rows give a size; the values are once, few, many and, for expanded clones, a class.

size: few; V: TRBV7-9; J: TRBJ2-7; D: -; CDR3: CASSPGQTSYEQYF; DNA: TGTGCCAGCAGTCCGGGACAAACATCCTACGAGCAGTACTTC
size: many; V: TRBV24-1; J: TRBJ2-3; D: TRBD1; CDR3: CATGQGARDTQYF; DNA: TGTGCCACCGGACAGGGGGCAAGGGATACGCAGTATTTT
size: -; V: TRBV10-2; J: TRBJ2-5; D: TRBD2; CDR3: CASSDPAGGLETQYF; DNA: TGCGCCAGCAGTGACCCCGCGGGAGGTCTAGAGACCCAGTACTTC
size: -; V: TRBV12-3/TRBV12-4; J: TRBJ2-2; D: TRBD1; CDR3: CASSGRQGAHGELFF; DNA: TGTGCCAGCAGTGGACGACAGGGGGCGCACGGGGAGCTGTTTTTT
size: few; V: TRBV11-1; J: TRBJ2-3; D: -; CDR3: CASSLVGTGTDTQYF; DNA: TGTGCCAGCAGCTTAGTTGGGACTGGCACAGATACGCAGTATTTT
size: many; V: TRBV7-2; J: TRBJ2-1; D: TRBD2; CDR3: CASSFYAASGRINEQFF; DNA: TGTGCCAGCAGCTTTTACGCAGCTAGCGGGAGGATCAATGAGCAGTTCTTC
size: many; V: TRBV6-4; J: TRBJ1-1; D: -; CDR3: CASRDTDRITEAFF; DNA: TGTGCCAGCAGAGATACCGACAGGATCACTGAAGCTTTCTTT
size: many; V: TRBV6-1; J: TRBJ2-2; D: TRBD2; CDR3: CASSPRTSGSPNTGELFF; DNA: TGTGCCAGCAGTCCTAGGACTAGCGGGAGCCCGAACACCGGGGAGCTGTTTTTT
size: many; V: TRBV3-1; J: TRBJ2-1; D: TRBD2; CDR3: CASSQDPGGPGEQFF; DNA: TGTGCCAGCAGCCAAGATCCGGGAGGGCCGGGTGAGCAGTTCTTC
size: -; V: TRBV5-8; J: TRBJ2-1; D: -; CDR3: CASRTREYNEQFF; DNA: TGTGCCAGCCGAACGAGGGAGTACAATGAGCAGTTCTTC
size: many; V: TRBV20-1; J: TRBJ2-7; D: TRBD1; CDR3: CSAFPQGSYEQYF; DNA: TGCAGTGCATTTCCACAGGGGTCCTACGAGCAGTACTTC
size: many; V: TRBV5-1; J: TRBJ2-2; D: -; CDR3: CASSLAQLTNTGELFF; DNA: TGCGCCAGCAGCTTGGCCCAGCTAACGAACACCGGGGAGCTGTTTTTT
size: -; V: TRBV28; J: TRBJ1-5; D: TRBD1; CDR3: CASLSWAGGQPQHF; DNA: TGTGCCAGCCTGAGTTGGGCAGGGGGTCAGCCCCAGCATTTT
size: few; V: TRBV4-1; J: TRBJ2-1; D: TRBD2; CDR3: CASSQASAGARNEQFF; DNA: TGCGCCAGCAGCCAAGCCTCAGCGGGAGCTCGGAATGAGCAGTTCTTC
size: many; V: TRBV7-9; J: TRBJ1-3; D: -; CDR3: CASSLAGFSGNTIYF; DNA: TGTGCCAGCAGCTTAGCGGGGTTCTCTGGAAACACCATATATTTT
size: few; V: TRBV28; J: TRBJ1-1; D: -; CDR3: CASSSWGREDTEASF; DNA: TGTGCCAGCAGTTCCTGGGGCAGGGAGGACACTGAAGCTTCCTTT
size: -; V: TRBV5-1; J: TRBJ1-1; D: -; CDR3: CASSLELADTEAFF; DNA: TGCGCCAGCAGCTTGGAGCTGGCGGACACTGAAGCTTTCTTT
size: few; V: TRBV24-1; J: TRBJ1-1; D: -; CDR3: CATSGTGGTEAFF; DNA: TGTGCCACCAGTGGGACGGGGGGGACTGAAGCTTTCTTT
size: -; V: TRBV9; J: TRBJ1-5; D: -; CDR3: CASSVDGASNQPQHF; DNA: TGTGCCAGCAGCGTAGATGGAGCTAGCAATCAGCCCCAGCATTTT
size: many; V: TRBV4-1; J: TRBJ2-7; D: -; CDR3: CASSQVFPGANEQYF; DNA: TGCGCCAGCAGCCAAGTCTTTCCAGGGGCAAACGAGCAGTACTTC
size: many; V: TRBV13; J: TRBJ1-4; D: TRBD1; CDR3: CASSLAGTGSEKLFF; DNA: TGTGCCAGCAGCTTAGCCGGGACAGGGTCTGAAAAACTGTTTTTT
size: few; V: TRBV6-5; J: TRBJ2-7; D: -; CDR3: CASSYSTGKGYHYEQYF; DNA: TGTGCCAGCAGTTACTCGACTGGGAAGGGTTACCACTACGAGCAGTACTTC
size: many; V: TRBV6-5; J: TRBJ2-7; D: -; CDR3: CASSYSGSVGHEQYF; DNA: TGTGCCAGCAGTTACTCGGGGTCCGTTGGCCACGAGCAGTACTTC
size: many; V: TRBV11-2; J: TRBJ1-4; D: -; CDR3: CASSSYRDEREKLFF; DNA: TGTGCCAGCAGCTCATACAGGGATGAGCGAGAAAAACTGTTTTTT
size: -; V: TRBV6-6; J: TRBJ2-3; D: TRBD2; CDR3: CASSYSTSGSTDTQYF; DNA: TGTGCCAGCAGTTACTCGACTAGCGGGAGTACAGATACGCAGTATTTT
size: few; V: TRBV24-1; J: TRBJ1-2; D: -; CDR3: CATSDLGMNYGYTF; DNA: TGTGCCACCAGTGATCTCGGGATGAACTATGGCTACACCTTC
size: many; V: TRBV3-1; J: TRBJ2-7; D: TRBD2; CDR3: CASSQGGSIYEQYF; DNA: TGTGCCAGCAGCCAGGGCGGGAGTATCTACGAGCAGTACTTC
size: many; V: TRBV28; J: TRBJ2-7; D: -; CDR3: CASIARGFYEQYF; DNA: TGTGCCAGCATCGCAAGGGGGTTCTACGAGCAGTACTTC
size: many; V: TRBV18; J: TRBJ1-2; D: -; CDR3: CASSPSRGVEGYTF; DNA: TGTGCCAGCTCACCATCGAGAGGGGTAGAGGGCTACACCTTC
size: many; V: TRBV7-2; J: TRBJ2-1; D: TRBD2; CDR3: CASSSSLAVPYNEQFF; DNA: TGTGCCAGCAGCTCCTCCCTAGCGGTTCCCTACAATGAGCAGTTCTTC
size: many; V: TRBV28; J: TRBJ2-7; D: TRBD1; CDR3: CASSPSTGRYEQYF; DNA: TGTGCCAGCAGTCCGTCGACAGGGCGCTACGAGCAGTACTTC
size: few; V: TRBV28; J: TRBJ1-1; D: TRBD1; CDR3: CASSFDRARSFTEAFF; DNA: TGTGCCAGCAGTTTCGACAGGGCGCGAAGTTTCACTGAAGCTTTCTTT
size: many; V: TRBV6-1; J: TRBJ2-1; D: -; CDR3: CASSWNSYNEQFF; DNA: TGTGCCAGCAGCTGGAACTCCTACAATGAGCAGTTCTTC
size: many; V: TRBV5-1; J: TRBJ1-1; D: -; CDR3: CASSPAQNTEAFF; DNA: TGTGCCAGCTCACCAGCCCAGAACACTGAAGCTTTCTTT
size: few; V: TRBV6-5; J: TRBJ1-2; D: -; CDR3: CASSYSSWGSDGYTF; DNA: TGTGCCAGCAGCTACTCGAGTTGGGGTTCCGATGGCTACACCTTC
size: -; V: TRBV4-1; J: TRBJ2-2; D: TRBD2; CDR3: CASSQSSGSDTGELFF; DNA: TGCGCCAGCAGCCAGTCTAGCGGGAGCGACACCGGGGAGCTGTTTTTT
size: many; V: TRBV7-3; J: TRBJ1-2; D: -; CDR3: CASSLVPGALYGYTF; DNA: TGTGCCAGCAGCTTAGTCCCGGGGGCCCTTTATGGCTACACCTTC
size: -; V: TRBV10-2; J: TRBJ2-1; D: TRBD2; CDR3: CASSVSLAGGPRNEQFF; DNA: TGCGCCAGCAGTGTCAGCCTAGCGGGAGGGCCGAGGAATGAGCAGTTCTTC
size: many; V: TRBV18; J: TRBJ2-5; D: TRBD1; CDR3: CASSPRPGGQGETQYF; DNA: TGTGCCAGCTCACCTCGACCGGGGGGACAGGGGGAGACCCAGTACTTC
size: -; V: TRBV6-1; J: TRBJ1-4; D: -; CDR3: CATNRAFNEKLFF; DNA: TGTGCCACCAACCGGGCCTTTAATGAAAAACTGTTTTTT
size: few; V: TRBV5-6; J: TRBJ2-1; D: -; CDR3: CASSSTRLDLIGFF; DNA: TGTGCCAGCAGCTCCACTCGACTGGACCTCATCGGGTTCTTC
size: many; V: TRBV11-3; J: TRBJ2-1; D: TRBD2; CDR3: CASSPPGLAKTNEQFF; DNA: TGTGCCAGCAGCCCCCCGGGACTAGCGAAAACCAATGAGCAGTTCTTC
size: -; V: TRBV10-2; J: TRBJ1-1; D: TRBD1; CDR3: CASSVDRATEAFF; DNA: TGCGCCAGCAGTGTGGACAGGGCAACTGAAGCTTTCTTT
size: -; V: TRBV2; J: TRBJ1-1; D: -; CDR3: CASRGGGMNTEAFF; DNA: TGTGCCAGCAGAGGGGGGGGTATGAACACTGAAGCTTTCTTT
size: few; V: TRBV6-5; J: TRBJ1-5; D: -; CDR3: CASTTPQGTSNRPQHF; DNA: TGTGCCAGCACCACTCCCCAGGGGACAAGCAATCGGCCCCAGCATTTT
size: many; V: TRBV12-3/TRBV12-4; J: TRBJ1-3; D: -; CDR3: CASSLAQGIGNTIYF; DNA: TGTGCCAGCAGTTTAGCACAGGGAATAGGAAACACCATATATTTT